The clone carrying this T cell receptor beta chain was observed once. Its cognate antigen is unknown. The entry originates in a study of T cell responses to AZD1222 COVID-19 vaccine. At the level of the study: Both about-4-week and about-12-week second-dose recipients were combined.

Broader study findings: Spike-specific TCRs gained breadth and depth after people received two AZD1222 doses.

CDR3 length: 19 residues. Between the trimmed V and J ends, which lost 4 bases and 6 bases, there was a span of 28 bases. Libraries were prepared by immunoSEQ multiplex PCR; TCRdb keeps only in-frame clonotypes and omits some of them. Here the sample spans about 120,000 clones, around 85% being singletons. This clonotype was sampled from an adult in good health. The sequencing here drew on peripheral blood, taken on day 0 of AZD1222 vaccination. The chain uses TRBV23-1 and TRBJ2-1; D gene unclear. TRBV23-1 is designated an ORF whose function remains uncertain. CDR3 region: CASSPSPLLAASMANEQFF. Here the CDR3 DNA reads TGCGCCAGCAGTCCATCCCCTTTATTGGCCGCTTCGATGGCCAATGAGCAGTTCTTC.